This T cell receptor (beta chain) was found in a study of T cell responses to AZD1222 COVID-19 vaccine. Only in-frame clones appear in the TCRdb table, and some are missing; sequencing was by immunoSEQ multiplex PCR. The repertoire holds 55,000 to 65,000 clones, with around 86% as singletons. Germline trimming cut 6 bases from V and 4 bases from J; bases unmatched to any gene: 7. The CDR3 length is 15 residues. Germline CDR1 MNHEY, CDR2 SVGAGI. The J gene is TRBJ2-3, the V gene TRBV6-5, with 10 bases fitting TRBD2. This TCR derives from an adult in good health. The source material was peripheral blood, sampled on day 0 of AZD1222 vaccination. The CDR3 loop reads CASRQRGGRPDTQYF. CDR3 nucleotides: TGTGCCAGCAGACAGCGGGGGGGCCGGCCAGATACGCAGTATTTT.